A single sample is the source of the 8 T cell receptor beta chains below, sequenced in a study of blood T cell repertoires in COVID-19. Clones were read by immunoSEQ multiplex PCR, and TCRdb kept only the in-frame ones, dropping some. The data hold roughly 290,000 clones, with approximately 86% observed a single time. Sequenced material: peripheral blood. These receptors originate from a young woman who had recovered from COVID-19.

The chain links TRBV9 to TRBJ1-3; TRBD1 is a possible D gene (6 bases). Germline V lookup: CDR1 SGDLS, CDR2 YYNGEE. CDR3 length equals 17 residues. V was shortened by 4 bases and J by 0 bases, with 17 bases between the two germline ends. The DNA of the CDR3 is TGTGCCAGCAGCCACAGGACAGCGAATAGCTCTGGAAACACCATATATTTT. Protein sequence: CASSHRTANSSGNTIYF.

Notes on this clone: The junction and the germline gene differ at one end; a read error may be behind it. This chain uses TRBV28 with TRBJ2-7, with TRBD2 matching over 12 bases. From germline, CDR1 is MDHEN and CDR2 SYDVKM. The CDR3 runs to 14 residues. The CDR3 reads CASSTSGRSSEQYF. In nucleotides, the CDR3 is TGTGCCAGTTCGACTAGCGGGAGATCCTCCGAGCAGTACTTC.

This clone has just a few counts. The chain links TRBV6-5 to TRBJ1-1, with D possibly being TRBD1 (6 bases). V gave up 7 bases and J gave up 1 base, with 13 bases separating them. The CDR3 is 14 amino acids. The V gene's germline CDR1 is MNHEY and CDR2 SVGAGI. The CDR3, as DNA: TGTGCCAGCAACCGAGGGGGGGAGAACACTGAAGCTTTCTTT. Its translation is CASNRGGENTEAFF.

In this sample, this clone turned up once. The rearrangement uses TRBV7-2 and TRBJ1-2; TRBD1 matches 7 bases. V trimming: 4 bases; J trimming: 8 bases; junction bases outside the gene matches: 10. From germline, CDR1 is SGHTA and CDR2 FQGNSA. The CDR3 length is 14 residues. Here the CDR3 DNA reads TGTGCCAGCAGCTCGACAGGGAGTTGGGGCGGCTACACCTTC. This sequence encodes CASSSTGSWGGYTF.

The chain links TRBV28 to TRBJ1-2; D perhaps matches TRBD1 (5 bases). The ends were cut back, 6 bases at V and 3 bases at J, with 8 bases in the middle. The CDR3 extends over 12 amino acids. Per germline, CDR1 MDHEN and CDR2 SYDVKM. The CDR3 region is CASRQGHYGYTF. CDR3 sequence (DNA): TGTGCCAGCAGGCAGGGCCACTATGGCTACACCTTC.

The rearrangement links TRBV7-2 to TRBJ2-3; 9 bases are shared with TRBD2. With 1 base clipped from V and 5 bases from J, the junction kept 7 bases outside the gene matches. From germline, CDR1 is SGHTA and CDR2 FQGNSA. The CDR3 totals 16 residues. The CDR3 DNA sequence: TGTGCCAGCAGCTTAGTTGCGGGGGGGTTGGTAGATACGCAGTATTTT. It translates to CASSLVAGGLVDTQYF.

The chain employs TRBV30 and TRBJ2-1; 14 bases align to TRBD2. Germline CDR1 and CDR2: GTSNPN and SVGIG (reference sequence). The length of the CDR3 is 16 residues. Trimming took 2 bases from V and 15 from J; bases not matched to a gene: 15. CDR3: CAWSPEVGTSGRVRFF. CDR3 sequence (DNA): TGTGCCTGGAGTCCCGAAGTAGGGACTAGCGGGAGAGTACGGTTCTTC.

This chain uses TRBV2 with TRBJ2-1; 7 bases line up with TRBD2. Germline loops: CDR1 SNHLY, CDR2 FYNNEI. Unmatched junction bases numbered 14, after V lost 6 bases and J lost 9 bases. This CDR3 has 15 amino acids. The CDR3 DNA sequence: TGTGCCAGCAGGCCTGGACTAGTTGTGGTAGGTGAGCAGTTCTTC. Protein: CASRPGLVVVGEQFF.